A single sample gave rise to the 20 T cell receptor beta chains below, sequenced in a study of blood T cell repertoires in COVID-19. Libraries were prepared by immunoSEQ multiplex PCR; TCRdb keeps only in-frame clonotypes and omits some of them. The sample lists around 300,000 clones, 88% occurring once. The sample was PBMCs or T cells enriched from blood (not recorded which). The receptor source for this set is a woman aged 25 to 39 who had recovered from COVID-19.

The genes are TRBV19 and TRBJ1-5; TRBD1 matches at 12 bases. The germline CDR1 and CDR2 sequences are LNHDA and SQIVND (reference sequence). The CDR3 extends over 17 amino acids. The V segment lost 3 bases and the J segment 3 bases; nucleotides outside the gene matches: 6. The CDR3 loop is CASSIWGQGATNQPQHF. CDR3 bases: TGTGCCAGTAGTATTTGGGGACAGGGGGCCACCAATCAGCCCCAGCATTTT.

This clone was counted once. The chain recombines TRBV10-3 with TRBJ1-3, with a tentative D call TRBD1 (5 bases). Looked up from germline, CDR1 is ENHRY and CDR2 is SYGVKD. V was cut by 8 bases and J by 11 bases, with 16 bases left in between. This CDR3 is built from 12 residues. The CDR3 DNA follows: TGTGCCATCCAAGACCAGGGAGGCGCCATATATTTT. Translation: CAIQDQGGAIYF.

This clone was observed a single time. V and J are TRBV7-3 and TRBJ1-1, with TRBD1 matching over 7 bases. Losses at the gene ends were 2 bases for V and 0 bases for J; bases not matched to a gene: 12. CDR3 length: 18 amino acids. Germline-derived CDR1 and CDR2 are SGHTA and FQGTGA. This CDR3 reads CASSLWRGRVPMNTEAFF. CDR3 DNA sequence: TGTGCCAGCAGCTTATGGAGGGGGCGCGTCCCCATGAACACTGAAGCTTTCTTT.

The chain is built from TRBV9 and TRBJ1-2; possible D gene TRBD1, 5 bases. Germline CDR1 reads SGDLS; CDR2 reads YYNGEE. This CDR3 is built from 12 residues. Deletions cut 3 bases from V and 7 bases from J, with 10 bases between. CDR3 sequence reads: CASSARARGYTF. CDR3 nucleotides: TGTGCCAGCAGCGCCAGGGCTCGTGGCTACACCTTC.

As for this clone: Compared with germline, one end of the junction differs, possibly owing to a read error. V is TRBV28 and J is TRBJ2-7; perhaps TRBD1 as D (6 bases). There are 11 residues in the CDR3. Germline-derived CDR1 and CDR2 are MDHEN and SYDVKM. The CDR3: CASSGRAGEDF. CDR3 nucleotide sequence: TGTGCCAGCAGTGGCAGGGCAGGGGAAGACTTC.

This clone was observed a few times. This CDR3 is CASSVAGEKLFF. The CDR3 DNA is TGTGCCAGCAGCGTAGCCGGTGAAAAACTGTTTTTT. The chain uses TRBV9 and TRBJ1-4; no clear D. The V gene lost 0 bases and the J gene lost 7 bases, with 4 bases spanning the gap. Germline V lookup: CDR1 SGDLS, CDR2 YYNGEE. The CDR3 length is 12 residues.

This CDR3 is CASKSNPSSGNTIYF. The CDR3 DNA reads TGTGCCAGCAAATCCAACCCGAGCTCTGGAAACACCATATATTTT. The V gene is TRBV9, the J gene TRBJ1-3, with D uncertain. The CDR3 is 15 amino acids. Germline assignment: CDR1 SGDLS and CDR2 YYNGEE. V was trimmed by 6 bases and J by 0 bases, leaving 13 bases between them.

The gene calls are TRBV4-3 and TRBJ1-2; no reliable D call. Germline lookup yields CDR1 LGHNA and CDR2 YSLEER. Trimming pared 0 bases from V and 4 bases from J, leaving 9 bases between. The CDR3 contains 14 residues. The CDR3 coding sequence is TGCGCCAGCAGCCAAGAGCAGTCGCTCTATGGCTACACCTTC. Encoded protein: CASSQEQSLYGYTF.

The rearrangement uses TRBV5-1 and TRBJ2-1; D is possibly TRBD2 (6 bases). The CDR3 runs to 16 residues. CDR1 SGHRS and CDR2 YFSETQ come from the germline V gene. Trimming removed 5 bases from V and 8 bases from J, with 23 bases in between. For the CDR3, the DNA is TGCGCCAGCAGTCCCGCTTTTAAGCGGGCGGACCATGAGCAGTTCTTC. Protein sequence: CASSPAFKRADHEQFF.

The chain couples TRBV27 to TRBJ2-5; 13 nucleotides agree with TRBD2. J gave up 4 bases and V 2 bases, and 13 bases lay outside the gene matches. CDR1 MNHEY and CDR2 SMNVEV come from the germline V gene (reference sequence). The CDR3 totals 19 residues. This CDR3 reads CASSLKGFGLAGEVETQYF. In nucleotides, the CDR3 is TGTGCCAGCAGTTTAAAAGGTTTCGGACTAGCGGGAGAGGTAGAGACCCAGTACTTC.

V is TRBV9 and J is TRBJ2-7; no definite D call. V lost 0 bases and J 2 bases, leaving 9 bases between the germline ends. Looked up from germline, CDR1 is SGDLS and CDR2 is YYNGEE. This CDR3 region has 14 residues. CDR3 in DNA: TGTGCCAGCAGCGTAGGCGGAGAAACCTACGAGCAGTACTTC. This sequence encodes CASSVGGETYEQYF.

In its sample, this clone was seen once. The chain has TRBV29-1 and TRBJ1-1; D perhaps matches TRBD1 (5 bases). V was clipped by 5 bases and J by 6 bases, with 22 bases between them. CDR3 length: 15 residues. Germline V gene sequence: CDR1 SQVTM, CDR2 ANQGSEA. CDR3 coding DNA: TGCAGCGTTAGGTCCGCCGGCTCAGGGATGTCTGAAGCTTTCTTT. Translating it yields CSVRSAGSGMSEAFF.

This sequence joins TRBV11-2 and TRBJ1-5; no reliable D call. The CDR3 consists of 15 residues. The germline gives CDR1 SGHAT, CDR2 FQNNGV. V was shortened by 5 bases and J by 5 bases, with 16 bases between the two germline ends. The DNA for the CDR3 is TGTGCCAGCAGCCTAGTGCGGGGAAGGGATCAGCCCCAGCATTTT. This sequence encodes CASSLVRGRDQPQHF.

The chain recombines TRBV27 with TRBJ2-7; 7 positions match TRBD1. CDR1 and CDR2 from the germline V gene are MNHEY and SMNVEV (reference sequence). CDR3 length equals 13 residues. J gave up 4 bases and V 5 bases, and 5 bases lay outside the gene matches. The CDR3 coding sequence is TGTGCCAGCAGTAGGGGACAGATATACGAGCAGTACTTC. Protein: CASSRGQIYEQYF.

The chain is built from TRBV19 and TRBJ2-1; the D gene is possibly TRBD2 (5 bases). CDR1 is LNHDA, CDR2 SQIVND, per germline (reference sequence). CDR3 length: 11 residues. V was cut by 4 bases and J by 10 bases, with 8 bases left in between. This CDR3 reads CASSTTGEQFF. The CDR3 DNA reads TGTGCCAGTAGTACCACGGGGGAGCAGTTCTTC.

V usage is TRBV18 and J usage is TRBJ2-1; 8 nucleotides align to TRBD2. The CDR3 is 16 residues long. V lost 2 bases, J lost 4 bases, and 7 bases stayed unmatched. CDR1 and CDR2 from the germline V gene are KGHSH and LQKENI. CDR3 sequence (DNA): TGTGCCAGCTCACCATTCCGGCTAGCGGGTTACAATGAGCAGTTCTTC. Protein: CASSPFRLAGYNEQFF.

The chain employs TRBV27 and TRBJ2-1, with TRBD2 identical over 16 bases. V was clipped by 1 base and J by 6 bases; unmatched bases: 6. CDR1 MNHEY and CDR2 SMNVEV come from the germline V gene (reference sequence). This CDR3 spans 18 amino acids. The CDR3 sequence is CASSLFGTSGGAGNEQFF. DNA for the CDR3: TGTGCCAGCAGTTTATTCGGGACTAGCGGGGGGGCCGGCAATGAGCAGTTCTTC.

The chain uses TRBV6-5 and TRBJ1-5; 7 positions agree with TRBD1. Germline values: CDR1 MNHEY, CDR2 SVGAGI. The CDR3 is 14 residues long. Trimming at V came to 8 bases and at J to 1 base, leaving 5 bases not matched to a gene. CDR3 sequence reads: CASAGGTSNQPQHF. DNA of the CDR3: TGTGCCAGCGCAGGGGGAACGAGCAATCAGCCCCAGCATTTT.

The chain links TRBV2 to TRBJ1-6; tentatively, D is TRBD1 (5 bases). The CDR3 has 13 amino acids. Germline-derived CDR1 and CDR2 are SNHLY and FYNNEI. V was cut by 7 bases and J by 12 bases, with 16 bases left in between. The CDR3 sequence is CASIRVGGGPLHF. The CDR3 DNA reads TGTGCCAGCATTCGAGTCGGGGGAGGACCCCTCCACTTT.

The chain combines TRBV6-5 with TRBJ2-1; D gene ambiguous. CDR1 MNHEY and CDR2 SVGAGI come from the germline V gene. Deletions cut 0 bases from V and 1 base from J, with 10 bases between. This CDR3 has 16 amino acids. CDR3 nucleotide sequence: TGTGCCAGCAGTTACTCTGGGCCCAGGTCCTACAATGAGCAGTTCTTC. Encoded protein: CASSYSGPRSYNEQFF.